One sample yielded the 16 T cell receptor beta chains listed below, sequenced in a study of blood T cell repertoires in COVID-19. TCRdb's copy holds only in-frame clones and misses some; the assay was immunoSEQ multiplex PCR. The sample consists of around 400,000 clones, approximately 91% of them appearing once. The specimen was PBMCs or T cells enriched from blood (not recorded which). These receptors originate from a woman in her 40s who had been exposed to COVID-19.

This sequence joins TRBV19 and TRBJ2-7, with D perhaps TRBD1 (6 bases). V was clipped by 6 bases and J by 7 bases, with 13 bases between them. The CDR3 is 12 amino acids. CDR1 and CDR2 from the germline V gene are LNHDA and SQIVND (reference sequence). The CDR3 sequence is CASSDRWGEQYF. The CDR3, as DNA: TGTGCCAGTAGCGACAGGTGGGGAGAGCAGTACTTC.

This chain's CDR3 is CASTRRGNSNQPQHF. CDR3 sequence (DNA): TGTGCCAGCACGAGGAGAGGGAATAGCAATCAGCCCCAGCATTTT. This chain connects TRBV6-5 to TRBJ1-5, with D uncertain. V was shortened by 7 bases and J by 0 bases, with 13 bases between the two germline ends. There are 15 residues in the CDR3. Germline-derived CDR1 and CDR2 are MNHEY and SVGAGI.

The count of this clone is one. The chain has TRBV29-1 and TRBJ2-3, with D perhaps matching TRBD1 (6 bases). This CDR3 is built from 14 residues. The V gene lost 8 bases and the J gene lost 0 bases, with 15 bases spanning the gap. The germline gives CDR1 SQVTM, CDR2 ANQGSEA. The DNA for the CDR3 is TGCAGCTTCCGGACAGACACGAGCACAGATACGCAGTATTTT. It translates to CSFRTDTSTDTQYF.

The genes are TRBV30 and TRBJ1-3; D uncertain. The germline gives CDR1 GTSNPN, CDR2 SVGIG (reference sequence). CDR3 length equals 15 residues. V shed 2 bases and J shed 4 bases, with 15 bases lying between them. The CDR3 protein is CAWSFDTNEGNTIYF. The CDR3 bases are TGTGCCTGGAGTTTCGACACGAATGAAGGAAACACCATATATTTT.

This rearrangement joins TRBV25-1 to TRBJ1-5, with 12 bases lining up with TRBD1. Trimming cost V 8 bases and J 5 bases; bases outside gene matches: 16. The CDR3 has 18 amino acids. Germline CDR1 and CDR2: MGHDK and SYGVNS. CDR3 sequence: CASPPGTGGSSTYQPQHF. In nucleotides, the CDR3 is TGTGCCAGCCCACCCGGGACAGGGGGCTCATCCACTTATCAGCCCCAGCATTTT.

This clone was detected once. J is TRBJ2-1 and V is TRBV24-1, with D maybe TRBD1 (6 bases). CDR1 is KGHDR and CDR2 is SFDVKD in the germline V gene. V was clipped by 4 bases and J by 3 bases, with 15 bases between them. This CDR3 spans 16 amino acids. CDR3 region: CATSDADSPLYNEQFF. The CDR3 DNA follows: TGTGCCACCAGTGACGCGGACAGTCCCCTCTACAATGAGCAGTTCTTC.

The V and J genes are TRBV13 and TRBJ1-1; tentatively, D is TRBD1 (5 bases). Trimming stripped 5 bases from V and 11 bases from J, with 18 bases between. CDR1 is PRHDT, CDR2 FYEKMQ, per germline (reference sequence). CDR3 length: 13 amino acids. The CDR3 coding sequence is TGTGCCAGCAGCCCTCAGACAGTGTCCCCCGCTTTCTTT. This encodes CASSPQTVSPAFF.

The rearrangement links TRBV30 to TRBJ2-1; 9 positions match TRBD1. The CDR3 sequence is 18 residues long. The trim removed 4 bases at V and 0 bases at J, leaving 13 bases unmatched. Germline assignment: CDR1 GTSNPN and CDR2 SVGIG (reference sequence). The CDR3 DNA sequence: TGTGCCTGGACCCCCCTGGGGTTGACAGGGGGCTCCTACAATGAGCAGTTCTTC. Translation: CAWTPLGLTGGSYNEQFF.

This clone was counted once. V and J are TRBV9 and TRBJ2-3; 12 positions agree with TRBD2. J was trimmed by 7 bases and V by 5 bases; bases with no gene match: 8. The germline CDR1 and CDR2 sequences are SGDLS and YYNGEE. The CDR3 loop spans 15 amino acids. The CDR3 coding sequence is TGTGCCAGCAGTTTGACTAGCGGGGGCGGTTATACGCAGTATTTT. This encodes CASSLTSGGGYTQYF.

This chain joins TRBV7-2 and TRBJ1-4; D is unresolved. V was trimmed by 2 bases and J by 4 bases, leaving 11 bases between them. The germline gives CDR1 SGHTA, CDR2 FQGNSA. The CDR3 is 15 amino acids. DNA for the CDR3: TGTGCCAGCAGCTTATACGGCAGACATAATGAAAAACTGTTTTTT. It specifies CASSLYGRHNEKLFF.

The chain links TRBV2 to TRBJ1-6; tentatively, D is TRBD1 (5 bases). The CDR3 length is 16 residues. Germline loops: CDR1 SNHLY, CDR2 FYNNEI. The germline V and J ends were trimmed by 8 bases and 5 bases, with 19 bases remaining between them. CDR3 protein: CASLIKRRQNNSPLHF. The CDR3 DNA follows: TGTGCCAGCCTTATCAAGCGTCGACAGAATAATTCACCCCTCCACTTT.

This clone was detected a few times. V usage is TRBV5-6 and J usage is TRBJ2-2; D uncertain. V gave up 0 bases and J gave up 1 base, with 13 bases separating them. This CDR3 region has 17 residues. CDR1 and CDR2 from the germline V gene are SGHDT and YYEEEE. This CDR3 is CASSLAEVRLNTGELFF. The CDR3, as DNA: TGTGCCAGCAGCTTGGCCGAGGTCAGACTGAACACCGGGGAGCTGTTTTTT. The full variable domain, rest sourced from reference TRBV5-6 and TRBJ2-2, is DAGVTQSPTHLIKTRGQQVTLRCSPKSGHDTVSWYQQALGQGPQFIFQYYEEEERQRGNFPDRFSGHQFPNYSSELNVNALLLGDSALYLCASSLAEVRLNTGELFFGEGSRLTVL.

This CDR3 reads CASSPGTAINSPLHF. The CDR3 DNA is TGCGCCAGCAGCCCCGGGACAGCGATTAATTCACCCCTCCACTTT. The chain is built from TRBV5-1 and TRBJ1-6; 7 bases match TRBD1. The ends lost 4 bases at V and 6 bases at J; junction bases unmatched: 7. The CDR3 totals 15 residues. CDR1 is SGHRS, CDR2 YFSETQ, per germline.

The chain has TRBV9 and TRBJ1-1; D gene unclear. Germline V lookup: CDR1 SGDLS, CDR2 YYNGEE. The CDR3 loop spans 17 amino acids. V shed 3 bases and J shed 5 bases, with 23 bases lying between them. CDR3 coding DNA: TGTGCCAGCAGCGCAGAACCGGGGTCCAGAGAAGGGACTGAAGCTTTCTTT. Its protein product is CASSAEPGSREGTEAFF.

The V gene is TRBV28, the J gene TRBJ2-7; 7 nucleotides align to TRBD1. This CDR3 is built from 15 residues. Germline loops: CDR1 MDHEN, CDR2 SYDVKM. Trimming at V came to 7 bases and at J to 1 base, leaving 10 bases not matched to a gene. In DNA, the CDR3 is TGTGCCAGCATACCCGGGACAGCTAGTTCCTACGAGCAGTACTTC. It translates to CASIPGTASSYEQYF.

This rearrangement joins TRBV14 to TRBJ1-3, with D perhaps matching TRBD1 (6 bases). Looked up from germline, CDR1 is SGHDN and CDR2 is FVKESK. The CDR3 has 15 residues. V was trimmed by 5 bases and J by 0 bases, leaving 11 bases between them. The CDR3 DNA is TGTGCCAGCAGCGCAGGGGTAGCCTCTGGAAACACCATATATTTT. The encoded protein is CASSAGVASGNTIYF.